This entry lists 29 T cell receptor beta chains sequenced from one sample in a study of a mutant IDH1 vaccine in newly diagnosed glioma. Time point specified: week 11, during vaccination. Every vaccination contained 300 ug of the mutant IDH1 20-mer peptide and was paired with topical imiquimod. The repertoire was sequenced with immunoSEQ multiplex PCR; TCRdb's copy has only in-frame clones and lacks some. The top ten clones hold approximately 25% of a sample with about 31,000 clones, just under 80% of them seen once. These receptors' antigens are unknown. This specimen was PBMCs, taken from a glioma patient whose treatment included an IDH1 peptide vaccine. The receptors here all came from a man between 25 and 39 years old with glioma.

This clone turned up a few times. The chain couples TRBV6-5 to TRBJ1-1, with a weak D call TRBD1 (5 bases). The CDR3 sequence is 14 residues long. The V end was cut by 6 bases, the J end by 0 bases, with 11 bases between. Germline CDR1 MNHEY, CDR2 SVGAGI. CDR3 loop: CASSRGAVNTEAFF. The CDR3 nucleotides are TGTGCCAGCAGCCGTGGGGCGGTGAACACTGAAGCTTTCTTT.

This chain uses TRBV2 with TRBJ1-5; 7 nucleotides agree with TRBD1. Germline trimming cut 8 bases from V and 4 bases from J; bases unmatched to any gene: 8. CDR3 length equals 14 residues. CDR1 and CDR2 from the germline V gene are SNHLY and FYNNEI. The CDR3 bases are TGTGCCAGCCACAGTGGACAGGATAATCAGCCCCAGCATTTT. This codes for CASHSGQDNQPQHF.

The count of this clone is one. This chain connects TRBV28 to TRBJ1-1; unclear D gene. CDR3 length: 15 residues. Germline CDR1 reads MDHEN; CDR2 reads SYDVKM. Deletions cut 4 bases from V and 5 bases from J, with 17 bases between. This CDR3 is CASSYFGLKNTEAFF. The CDR3, as DNA: TGTGCCAGCAGTTATTTCGGGCTGAAAAATACTGAAGCTTTCTTT.

The rearrangement links TRBV9 to TRBJ2-7; D gene ambiguous. CDR3 length: 13 amino acids. V lost 0 bases and J 4 bases, leaving 8 bases between the germline ends. Per germline, CDR1 SGDLS and CDR2 YYNGEE. DNA for the CDR3: TGTGCCAGCAGCGTAGAGCCTTTATACGAGCAGTACTTC. This translates into CASSVEPLYEQYF.

This clone was observed a few times. In DNA, the CDR3 is TGCAGCGTGGGTGACAGGGGACGGTTGAACACTGAAGCTTTCTTT. This encodes CSVGDRGRLNTEAFF. The chain is built from TRBV29-1 and TRBJ1-1, with 8 nucleotides matching TRBD1. After removal of 6 bases from V and 0 bases from J, the junction contained 9 bases not matched to a gene. CDR3 size: 15 residues. The germline CDR1 and CDR2 sequences are SQVTM and ANQGSEA.

This chain links TRBV29-1 with TRBJ1-1, with TRBD1 as a possible D gene (5 bases). The length of the CDR3 is 12 residues. Germline values: CDR1 SQVTM, CDR2 ANQGSEA. Trimming shortened V by 4 bases and J by 7 bases, and 13 bases separated the two germline ends. The CDR3 spells CSVGKGKGEAFF. The CDR3 DNA reads as TGCAGCGTTGGGAAGGGGAAGGGTGAAGCTTTCTTT.

Note on this clone: Other DNA sequences from this sample encode an identical CDR3 as well. This chain links TRBV9 with TRBJ2-7, with 11 nucleotides matching TRBD1. With V trimmed by 2 bases and J by 3 bases, 1 base remained unmatched. This CDR3 contains 14 residues. CDR1 is SGDLS and CDR2 is YYNGEE in the germline V gene. This CDR3 is CASSVGQGDYEQYF. CDR3 DNA: TGTGCCAGCAGCGTGGGACAGGGGGACTACGAGCAGTACTTC.

The genes are TRBV29-1 and TRBJ2-1; D not certain. The CDR3 has 11 residues. Germline V CDR1 and CDR2: SQVTM, ANQGSEA. Between the trimmed V and J ends, which lost 5 bases and 3 bases, there was a span of 5 bases. The CDR3 here is CSVQGYNEQFF. The CDR3 DNA sequence: TGCAGCGTTCAAGGCTACAATGAGCAGTTCTTC.

The chain recombines TRBV4-1 with TRBJ1-4; 7 bases agree with TRBD1. J gave up 10 bases and V 4 bases, and 12 bases lay outside the gene matches. Looked up from germline, CDR1 is MGHRA and CDR2 is YSYEKL. This CDR3 comprises 15 residues. CDR3 region: CASSRTGTVAAKLFF. In DNA form, the CDR3 reads TGCGCCAGCAGCCGAACCGGGACAGTCGCAGCAAAACTGTTTTTT.

This chain connects TRBV5-6 to TRBJ2-5, with D perhaps assigned TRBD1 or TRBD2 (5 bases each). This CDR3 region has 16 residues. Trimming stripped 1 base from V and 4 bases from J, with 17 bases between. From germline, CDR1 is SGHDT and CDR2 YYEEEE. The CDR3 DNA reads TGTGCCAGCAGCTTGTTCGGGGCCGCAATGGGAGAGACCCAGTACTTC. Protein: CASSLFGAAMGETQYF.

The rearrangement joins TRBV7-2 to TRBJ1-2; the match to TRBD1 covers 10 bases. V lost 1 base, J lost 4 bases, and 3 bases stayed unmatched. The CDR3 totals 15 residues. CDR1 and CDR2 from the germline V gene are SGHTA and FQGNSA. The CDR3 region is CASSLGDRGSYGYTF. CDR3 nucleotide sequence: TGTGCCAGCAGCTTAGGGGACAGGGGTTCCTATGGCTACACCTTC.

The chain is built from TRBV9 and TRBJ2-7; tentative D call: TRBD1 (5 bases). Trimming removed 7 bases at V and 0 bases at J, with 14 bases between. CDR3 length equals 14 residues. Germline lookup yields CDR1 SGDLS and CDR2 YYNGEE. The CDR3 spells CASGDSPNSYEQYF. CDR3 DNA: TGTGCCAGCGGAGACAGCCCCAACTCCTACGAGCAGTACTTC.

This clone turned up a few times. The CDR3 reads CASSVGPEGYTF. CDR3 nucleotides: TGTGCCAGCAGCGTGGGGCCAGAAGGCTACACCTTC. The chain employs TRBV5-6 and TRBJ1-2; possible D gene TRBD1, 5 bases. The CDR3 is 12 residues long. Germline V CDR1 and CDR2: SGHDT, YYEEEE. Trimming removed 4 bases from V and 8 bases from J, with 12 bases in between.

The chain has TRBV5-1 and TRBJ2-1, with D possibly being TRBD2 (5 bases). This CDR3 has 14 amino acids. CDR1 is SGHRS and CDR2 is YFSETQ in the germline V gene. With 5 bases removed from V and 9 bases from J, the gap between germline ends came to 18 bases. The DNA of the CDR3 is TGCGCCAGCAGTAAGAGGGTACGAGGTGTTGAGCAGTTCTTC. Amino acids: CASSKRVRGVEQFF.

This chain links TRBV11-2 with TRBJ2-1, with unresolved D. The V and J ends lost 3 bases and 7 bases respectively, with 7 bases between them. Germline CDR1 and CDR2: SGHAT and FQNNGV. The CDR3 consists of 12 residues. The CDR3 DNA is TGTGCCAGCAGCTTCGAAGTTAATGAGCAGTTCTTC. Residues: CASSFEVNEQFF.

The chain joins TRBV4-1 to TRBJ2-7; 7 bases are shared with TRBD1. Losses at the gene ends were 1 base for V and 4 bases for J; bases not matched to a gene: 4. The germline V gene encodes CDR1 MGHRA and CDR2 YSYEKL. The CDR3 has 14 residues. The CDR3 DNA sequence: TGCGCCAGCAGCCAAGCAGACAGGGCGTACGAGCAGTACTTC. The encoded protein is CASSQADRAYEQYF.

The chain joins TRBV29-1 to TRBJ1-2; D is undetermined. The germline V gene encodes CDR1 SQVTM and CDR2 ANQGSEA. The CDR3 is 12 residues long. Trimming left V 5 bases short and J 6 bases short, with 13 bases between. The CDR3 DNA sequence: TGCAGCGTTCAGAACGTTCTCGATGGCTACACCTTC. Translation: CSVQNVLDGYTF.

This clone showed up just a few times. V gene TRBV19 combines with J gene TRBJ1-1; 10 bases line up with TRBD1. CDR1 and CDR2 from the germline V gene are LNHDA and SQIVND (reference sequence). CDR3 size: 15 residues. Germline trimming cut 1 base from V and 5 bases from J; bases unmatched to any gene: 4. The CDR3 is CASSIVTGGWTEAFF. The CDR3 DNA reads TGTGCCAGTAGTATAGTGACAGGGGGCTGGACTGAAGCTTTCTTT.

The V gene is TRBV6-5, the J gene TRBJ2-1; weak D call: TRBD1 (6 bases). This CDR3 has 15 residues. Trimming took off 6 bases at V and 6 bases at J, with 18 bases between the two ends. Germline lookup yields CDR1 MNHEY and CDR2 SVGAGI. CDR3 sequence reads: CASRAARTVFNEQFF. The DNA for the CDR3 is TGTGCCAGCAGGGCGGCCCGGACAGTCTTCAATGAGCAGTTCTTC.

The chain employs TRBV5-1 and TRBJ1-1; D gene unclear. The germline gives CDR1 SGHRS, CDR2 YFSETQ. The germline V and J ends were trimmed by 3 bases and 3 bases, with 9 bases remaining between them. CDR3 length equals 13 residues. The CDR3 is CASSWADDTEAFF. Here the CDR3 DNA reads TGCGCCAGCAGCTGGGCCGATGACACTGAAGCTTTCTTT.

The chain is built from TRBV5-8 and TRBJ2-6; 10 nucleotides line up with TRBD1. The V segment lost 2 bases and the J segment 1 base; nucleotides outside the gene matches: 6. The CDR3 extends over 18 amino acids. Per the germline V gene, CDR1 is SGHTS and CDR2 is YDEGEE. For the CDR3, the DNA is TGTGCCAGCAGCTTTTTCGGACAGGGGGGATCTGGGGCCAACGTCCTGACTTTC. Translation gives CASSFFGQGGSGANVLTF.

The rearrangement links TRBV6-6 to TRBJ2-3; TRBD1 matches 10 bases. The trim removed 5 bases at V and 5 bases at J, leaving 7 bases unmatched. The CDR3 contains 15 residues. CDR1 MNHNY and CDR2 SVGAGI come from the germline V gene (reference sequence). CDR3: CASSHRDRGIDTQYF. In DNA, the CDR3 is TGTGCCAGCAGTCACCGGGACAGGGGAATAGATACGCAGTATTTT.

The CDR3 here is CASTASGSTNEKLFF. CDR3 nucleotide sequence: TGTGCCAGCACCGCTTCAGGGTCAACTAATGAAAAACTGTTTTTT. The gene calls are TRBV6-5 and TRBJ1-4; TRBD1 might be the D (5 bases). The CDR3 runs 15 residues. Germline assignment: CDR1 MNHEY and CDR2 SVGAGI. Trimming stripped 7 bases from V and 0 bases from J, with 12 bases between.

The V gene is TRBV15, the J gene TRBJ1-5; D gene ambiguous. V lost 0 bases and J 2 bases, leaving 8 bases between the germline ends. The CDR3 covers 15 residues. Germline V gene sequence: CDR1 LNHNV, CDR2 YYDKDF (reference sequence). This CDR3 reads CATSRDLTGNQPQHF. CDR3 DNA sequence: TGTGCCACCAGCAGAGATCTAACGGGCAATCAGCCCCAGCATTTT.

The chain recombines TRBV6-5 with TRBJ2-7; 7 bases match TRBD1. Germline V gives CDR1 MNHEY, CDR2 SVGAGI. The CDR3 extends over 13 amino acids. The V segment lost 6 bases and the J segment 3 bases; nucleotides outside the gene matches: 5. The CDR3 sequence is CASRPDRDYEQYF. CDR3 coding DNA: TGTGCCAGCAGGCCCGACAGGGACTACGAGCAGTACTTC.

The chain carries TRBV5-4 and TRBJ2-7, with D possibly matching TRBD1 (5 bases). V shed 0 bases and J shed 3 bases, with 10 bases lying between them. The CDR3 length is 14 residues. Germline V gives CDR1 SGHNT, CDR2 YYREEE (reference sequence). Here the CDR3 reads CASSLGPTVYEQYF. CDR3 DNA: TGTGCCAGCAGCTTGGGGCCGACAGTCTACGAGCAGTACTTC. Filled out from reference TRBV5-4 and TRBJ2-7, the complete variable domain reads ETGVTQSPTHLIKTRGQQVTLRCSSQSGHNTVSWYQQALGQGPQFIFQYYREEENGRGNFPPRFSGLQFPNYSSELNVNALELDDSALYLCASSLGPTVYEQYFGPGTRLTVT.

The chain is built from TRBV30 and TRBJ2-3, with D possibly TRBD2 on 5 matching bases. Trimming removed 0 bases from V and 2 bases from J, with 9 bases in between. Germline assignment: CDR1 GTSNPN and CDR2 SVGIG (reference sequence). This CDR3 spans 14 amino acids. Here the CDR3 DNA reads TGTGCCTGGAGTGTACTAGGGTTCACAGATACGCAGTATTTT. It specifies CAWSVLGFTDTQYF.

The J gene is TRBJ2-5, the V gene TRBV5-6, with 9 bases fitting TRBD2. The germline CDR1 and CDR2 sequences are SGHDT and YYEEEE. The CDR3 has 13 residues. CDR3 sequence (DNA): TGTGCAAGCGGGCTAGCGGGAAGGGAGACCCAGTACTTC. This codes for CASGLAGRETQYF.

The chain recombines TRBV29-1 with TRBJ2-2, with a possible D match to TRBD1 (5 bases). Germline V gene data show CDR1 as SQVTM and CDR2 as ANQGSEA. The CDR3 totals 17 residues. V was clipped by 2 bases and J by 4 bases, with 20 bases between them. The CDR3 here is CSVESPPHQGITGELFF. In DNA, the CDR3 is TGCAGCGTTGAATCACCGCCCCACCAGGGAATCACCGGGGAGCTGTTTTTT.